This record covers a single TCR beta chain. These data belong to a study of cytomegalovirus exposure and HLA in healthy donors. The length of the CDR3 is 21 residues. Between the trimmed V and J ends, which lost 0 bases and 7 bases, there was a span of 30 bases. Germline V gives CDR1 KGHSH, CDR2 LQKENI. The PCR made use of 60 Vbeta and 13 Jbeta primers. Sequencing used immunoSEQ multiplex PCR; TCRdb keeps in-frame clones, though not all of them. The profile shows about 230,000 clones, more than 75% of them singletons. V and J are TRBV18 and TRBJ2-2; possible D gene TRBD2, 6 bases. Sequenced material: PBMCs. This TCR was recovered from a human donor in good health. The CDR3, as DNA: TGTGCCAGCTCACCACCGAAACCTCATGGTTGGCGGGGCCACTTCTTCGGGGAGCTGTTTTTT. Protein sequence: CASSPPKPHGWRGHFFGELFF.